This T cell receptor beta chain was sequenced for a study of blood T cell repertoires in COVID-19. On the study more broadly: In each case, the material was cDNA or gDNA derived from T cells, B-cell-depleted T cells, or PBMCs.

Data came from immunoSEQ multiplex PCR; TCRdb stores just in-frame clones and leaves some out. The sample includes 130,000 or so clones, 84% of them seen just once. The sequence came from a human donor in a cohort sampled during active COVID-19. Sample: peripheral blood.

The CDR3 region has the DNA TGTGCCAGCAGTGAAGCGCCTGAGGGGCAGTACTTC. Protein sequence: CASSEAPEGQYF. V gene TRBV2 combines with J gene TRBJ2-7; a possible D gene is TRBD2 (5 bases). Trimming removed 0 bases from V and 9 bases from J, with 9 bases in between. The CDR3 extends over 12 amino acids. Germline assignment: CDR1 SNHLY and CDR2 FYNNEI.